This T cell receptor (beta chain) stems from a study of blood T cell repertoires in COVID-19. CDR1 LNHDA and CDR2 SQIVND come from the germline V gene (reference sequence). V was shortened by 9 bases and J by 0 bases, with 11 bases between the two germline ends. This CDR3 spans 14 amino acids. Produced via immunoSEQ multiplex PCR; TCRdb's table is partial and in-frame only. The repertoire holds 110,000 or so clones, 70% to 90% seen once, with more than 3% in the top ten. This receptor was taken from a man aged 40-55 years with acute or convalescent COVID-19. Sample: peripheral blood. The chain uses TRBV19 and TRBJ2-2, with D perhaps matching TRBD1 (6 bases). The CDR3 loop reads CASRTDSNTGELFF. DNA for the CDR3: TGTGCCAGCAGGACAGATTCGAACACCGGGGAGCTGTTTTTT.